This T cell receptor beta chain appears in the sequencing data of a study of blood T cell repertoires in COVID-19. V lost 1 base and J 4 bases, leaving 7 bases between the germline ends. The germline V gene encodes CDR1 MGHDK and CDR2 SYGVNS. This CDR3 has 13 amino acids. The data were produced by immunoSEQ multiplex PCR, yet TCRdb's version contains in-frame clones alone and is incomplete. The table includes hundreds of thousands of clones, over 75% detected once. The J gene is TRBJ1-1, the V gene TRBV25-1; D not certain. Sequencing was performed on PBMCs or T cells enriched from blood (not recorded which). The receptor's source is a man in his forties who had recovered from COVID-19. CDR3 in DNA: TGTGCCAGCAGTGAATCCGGGAGCACTGAAGCTTTCTTT. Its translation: CASSESGSTEAFF.